The sequence of this TCR beta chain was determined in a study of identical twins. V was pared by 2 bases and J by 1 base, with 5 bases of the junction left unmatched. Per the germline V gene, CDR1 is DFQATT and CDR2 is SNEGSKA (reference sequence). The length of the CDR3 is 14 residues. Through template switching, a universal primer site was introduced, and the cDNA contained unique molecular identifiers. Each CDR3 protein gets one entry after TCRdb re-called the 5' RACE reads with MiXCR. The data hold a few hundred thousand distinct CDR3 sequences, with roughly 13% observed a single time. Overall study findings and caveats: Within twin pairs, the out-of-frame alpha sequences they shared showed excess low generation probability.

This clonotype has ten or more counts. Antigen unknown. The data were also submitted as part of a second study, on yellow fever vaccine responses in identical twins.

The TCR sequence derives from a woman younger than 35 in good health. V and J are TRBV20-1 and TRBJ2-7, with TRBD1 matching 7 bases. Sequenced sample: memory (CD45RO+) T cells sorted from blood. CDR3 in amino acids: CSARTGDGSYEQYF. The CDR3, as DNA: TGCAGTGCTAGAACAGGGGATGGATCCTACGAGCAGTACTTC.